One and the same sample provided the 7 T cell receptor beta chains below, sequenced in a study of blood T cell repertoires in COVID-19. Using immunoSEQ multiplex PCR, the repertoire was profiled, and TCRdb retains in-frame clones only, with some absent. The profile shows over 60,000 clones, roughly 90% of them singletons. Sequencing was carried out using peripheral blood. The receptors stem from a man between 65 and 80 years old with active or convalescent COVID-19.

This clone was seen only a few times. The chain recombines TRBV25-1 with TRBJ2-3; maybe TRBD2 (7 bases). Trimming removed 1 base from V and 7 bases from J, with 18 bases in between. Germline CDR1 reads MGHDK; CDR2 reads SYGVNS. The CDR3 consists of 16 residues. CDR3 loop: CASSEWGGPNSNTQYF. The CDR3, as DNA: TGTGCCAGCAGTGAATGGGGGGGCCCTAATTCTAATACGCAGTATTTT.

The V call is TRBV2, the J call TRBJ2-7; no clear D gene. The V and J ends lost 1 base and 12 bases respectively, with 10 bases between them. Germline CDR1 reads SNHLY; CDR2 reads FYNNEI. CDR3 length: 11 residues. In nucleotides, the CDR3 is TGTGCCAGCAGTGAAGTTCTAGGTCTGTACTTC. This codes for CASSEVLGLYF.

The chain combines TRBV6-5 with TRBJ2-7, with 12 bases matching TRBD2. V gave up 4 bases and J gave up 3 bases; unmatched junction bases: 7. The CDR3 is 16 residues long. Germline CDR1 reads MNHEY; CDR2 reads SVGAGI. The CDR3 nucleotides read TGTGCCAGCAGTTCGCTACTAGCGGGAGGACTCTACGAGCAGTACTTC. Its protein product is CASSSLLAGGLYEQYF.

The chain joins TRBV3-1 (or the pseudogene TRBV3-2) to TRBJ1-1; D is unclear. Per germline, CDR1 LGHDT and CDR2 YNNKEL (reference sequence). CDR3 length: 14 residues. With 0 bases removed from V and 2 bases from J, the gap between germline ends came to 7 bases. This CDR3 is CASSQESRNTEAFF. The CDR3 DNA reads TGTGCCAGCAGCCAAGAGAGTCGTAACACTGAAGCTTTCTTT.

The rearrangement uses TRBV20-1 and TRBJ2-3, with TRBD2 matching 10 bases. The CDR3 sequence is 15 residues long. Trimming at V came to 3 bases and at J to 4 bases, leaving 7 bases not matched to a gene. Germline CDR1 is DFQATT and CDR2 is SNEGSKA (reference sequence). The CDR3 sequence: CSASLLAGDADTQYF. CDR3 DNA sequence: TGCAGTGCTAGTTTGCTAGCGGGAGACGCAGATACGCAGTATTTT.

The chain couples TRBV18 to TRBJ2-1; 8 bases map to TRBD1. V lost 3 bases, J lost 7 bases, and 8 bases stayed unmatched. Germline CDR1 KGHSH, CDR2 LQKENI. This CDR3 is 15 amino acids long. CDR3 loop: CASSPLDRGGNEQFF. The CDR3 DNA sequence: TGTGCCAGCTCACCCCTTGACAGGGGAGGAAATGAGCAGTTCTTC.

The genes are TRBV6-5 and TRBJ1-1; D is undetermined. The germline CDR1 and CDR2 sequences are MNHEY and SVGAGI. The ends were cut back, 4 bases at V and 2 bases at J, with 11 bases in the middle. CDR3 length: 14 residues. CDR3: CASSLREANTEAFF. The CDR3, as DNA: TGTGCCAGCAGTTTAAGGGAGGCTAACACTGAAGCTTTCTTT.